These T cell receptor beta chains were read from a single sample in a study of T cell responses to AZD1222 COVID-19 vaccine. Clones were sequenced by immunoSEQ multiplex PCR, and TCRdb holds only the in-frame ones, with some missing. The data contain 150,000 to 200,000 clones, approximately 90% of them singletons. Sequenced here: peripheral blood, sampled 28 days after the second AZD1222 dose. These receptors originate from an adult who received the AZD1222 COVID-19 vaccine. Each CDR3 is given with its conserved first and last residue. D genes are given only for firm matches. Clone size, where shown, is once, few, many, or a class for clones that have expanded.

>TRBV27|TRBD2|NA|TRBJ2-7
TGTGCCAGCAGTTTATTAGCGGGAGTAAGGGCCTACGAGCAGTACTTC
CASSLLAGVRAYEQYF
>TRBV7-6|NA|NA|TRBJ2-2
TGTGCCAGCAGCTTAGAGGGACAAGCCACCGGGGAGCTGTTTTTT
CASSLEGQATGELFF
>TRBV27|TRBD2|NA|TRBJ2-7
TGTGCCAGCAGTATCCGGGAGGGCTACTACGAGCAGTACTTC
CASSIREGYYEQYF
>TRBV27|TRBD1|NA|TRBJ1-4
TGTGCCAGCAGGCCAAGACAGGGGGGTAATGAAAAACTGTTTTTT
CASRPRQGGNEKLFF
>TRBV6-5|NA|once|TRBJ2-1
TGTGCCAGAGGGCCCCCCTATGAGCAGTTCTTC
CARGPPYEQFF
>TRBV5-1|NA|NA|TRBJ2-1
TGCGCCAGCAGCTTGGCGAATGAGCAGTTCTTC
CASSLANEQFF
>TRBV5-1|NA|NA|TRBJ1-1
TGCGCCAGCAGCTTACAGGGAGGATCAACGTACGTGGAAGCTTTCTTT
CASSLQGGSTYVEAFF
>TRBV7-2|TRBD2|NA|TRBJ2-3
TGTGCCAGCATCCCCCCGGGGGGATCCCGCCGCACAGATACGCAGTATTTT
CASIPPGGSRRTDTQYF
>TRBV28|TRBD1|NA|TRBJ1-2
TGTGCCAGCAGTTTGTACAGGGGTTTTGGTGGCTACACCTTC
CASSLYRGFGGYTF
>TRBV28|NA|NA|TRBJ1-2
TGTGCCAGCGAGGGAACGAACGCTAACTATGGCTACACCTTC
CASEGTNANYGYTF
>TRBV21-1|NA|NA|TRBJ2-3
TGTGCCAGCAGCACCATCCTAGCGGGAGTGGGAGATACGCAGTATTTT
CASSTILAGVGDTQYF